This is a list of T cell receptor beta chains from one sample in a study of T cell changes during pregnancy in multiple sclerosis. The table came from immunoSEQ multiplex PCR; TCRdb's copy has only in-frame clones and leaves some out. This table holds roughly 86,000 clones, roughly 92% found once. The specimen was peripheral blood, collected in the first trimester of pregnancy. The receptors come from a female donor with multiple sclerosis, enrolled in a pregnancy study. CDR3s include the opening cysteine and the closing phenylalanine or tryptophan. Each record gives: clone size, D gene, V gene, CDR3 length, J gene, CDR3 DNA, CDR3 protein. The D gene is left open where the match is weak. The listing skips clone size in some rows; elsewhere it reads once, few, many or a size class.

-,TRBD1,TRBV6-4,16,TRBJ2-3,TGTGCCAGCTCCCCGGACAGGGCAAGGAGAACAGATACGCAGTATTTT,CASSPDRARRTDTQYF
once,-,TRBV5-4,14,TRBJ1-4,TGTGCCAGCAGCTTATCGGGACAAGTAGAAAAACTGTTTTTT,CASSLSGQVEKLFF
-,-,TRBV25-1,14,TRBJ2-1,TGTGCCAGCAAGCGAGGACTTAGCTACAATGAGCAGTTCTTC,CASKRGLSYNEQFF
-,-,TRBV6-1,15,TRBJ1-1,TGTGCCAGCAGTGACCCCGCGGCGGCTCGCACTGAAGCTTTCTTT,CASSDPAAARTEAFF
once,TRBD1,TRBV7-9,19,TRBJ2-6,TGTGCCAGCAGCTCCCCGTGGGACAGTTTTTTCTCTGGGGCCAACGTCCTGACTTTC,CASSSPWDSFFSGANVLTF
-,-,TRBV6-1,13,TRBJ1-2,TGTGCCAGCAGTGAAGTGGCAGGGGAGGGCTACACCTTC,CASSEVAGEGYTF
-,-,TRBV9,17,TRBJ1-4,TGTGCCAGCAGCGAGACCTCCGGGGGCGCGGGAGACGAAAAACTGTTTTTT,CASSETSGGAGDEKLFF
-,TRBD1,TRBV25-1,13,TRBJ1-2,TGTGCCAGCAGGCCGGGACAGGGGGATGGCTACACCTTC,CASRPGQGDGYTF
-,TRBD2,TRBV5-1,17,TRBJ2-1,TGCGCCAGCAGCACTCGAGGCGGGAGTAAAGTATCAAATGAGCAGTTCTTC,CASSTRGGSKVSNEQFF
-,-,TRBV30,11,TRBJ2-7,TGTGCCTGGAGCGACACCTACGAGCAGTACTTC,CAWSDTYEQYF
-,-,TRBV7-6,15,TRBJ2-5,TGTGCCAGCAGCTTAATTTCAGCGGACCAAGAGACCCAGTACTTC,CASSLISADQETQYF
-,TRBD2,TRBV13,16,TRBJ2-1,TGTGCCAGCAGCCCGCCGACTAGCGCCTCCTACAATGAGCAGTTCTTC,CASSPPTSASYNEQFF
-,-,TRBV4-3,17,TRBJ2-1,TGCGCCAGCAGCCAAGATGCCAGGCAGGGGCCAGGAGATGAGCAGTTCTTC,CASSQDARQGPGDEQFF
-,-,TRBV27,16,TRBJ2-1,TGTGCCAGCAGGGGCTGGGGCTTTTCCTCCTACAATGAGCAGTTCTTC,CASRGWGFSSYNEQFF
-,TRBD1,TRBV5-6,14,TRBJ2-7,TGTGCCAGCAGTGCCGGACAGGGGAGAAGGAAGCAGTACTTC,CASSAGQGRRKQYF
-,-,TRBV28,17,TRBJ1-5,TGTGCCAGCAGCTTCGTCGACGGGGAAGATAGCAATCAGCCCCAGCATTTT,CASSFVDGEDSNQPQHF
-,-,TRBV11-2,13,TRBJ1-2,TGTGCCAGCAGCTCACAGGGCGGCTATGGCTACACCTTC,CASSSQGGYGYTF
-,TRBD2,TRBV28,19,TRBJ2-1,TGTGCCAGCAGTTTAGGGGGGGCTAGCGGGAGGTTAACCTACAATGAGCAGTTCTTC,CASSLGGASGRLTYNEQFF
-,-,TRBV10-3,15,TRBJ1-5,TGTGCCATCAGTGAGTCGGGGGGGCAGGGGCAGCCCCAGCATTTT,CAISESGGQGQPQHF
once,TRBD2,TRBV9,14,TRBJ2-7,TGTGCCAGCAGCCCGCCGGGACTAGCTACCGAGCAGTACTTC,CASSPPGLATEQYF
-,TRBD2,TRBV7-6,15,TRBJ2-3,TGTGCCAGCAGCCCTAGCGGGAGGGGCACAGATACGCAGTATTTT,CASSPSGRGTDTQYF
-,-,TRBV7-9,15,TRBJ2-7,TGTGCCAGCAGTAATACGAAGGAGTTCCCGAGGCAGCAGTACTTC,CASSNTKEFPRQQYF
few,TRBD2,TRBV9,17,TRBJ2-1,TGTGCCAGCAGCGTAGCGGTAAAACTAGCGGGAGAAAATGAGCAGTTCTTC,CASSVAVKLAGENEQFF
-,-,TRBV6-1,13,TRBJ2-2,TGTGCCAGCACCAGAGGGGGCACCGGGGAGCTGTTTTTT,CASTRGGTGELFF
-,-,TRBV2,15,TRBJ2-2,TGTGCCAGCAGGGAAAATATTATTCCCACCGGGGAGCTGTTTTTT,CASRENIIPTGELFF
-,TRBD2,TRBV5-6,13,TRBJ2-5,TGTGCCAGCAGCCGACTAGCGCAAGAGACCCAGTACTTC,CASSRLAQETQYF
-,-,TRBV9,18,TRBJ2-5,TGTGCCAGCAGCGCACACCCGAGAACAACAGGGTACCAAGAGACCCAGTACTTC,CASSAHPRTTGYQETQYF
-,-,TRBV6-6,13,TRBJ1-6,TGTGCCGTTCTCTCCAGGGATAATTCACCCCTCCACTTT,CAVLSRDNSPLHF
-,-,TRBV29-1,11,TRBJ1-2,TGCAGCGTTGAAAGCACCTATGGCTACACCTTC,CSVESTYGYTF
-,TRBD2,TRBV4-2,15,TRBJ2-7,TGTGCCAGCAGCCAAGGGCATAGCGGGAAATACGAGCAGTACTTC,CASSQGHSGKYEQYF
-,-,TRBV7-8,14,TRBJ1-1,TGTGCCAGCAGCTTTAACAGGGCGGACACTGAAGCTTTCTTT,CASSFNRADTEAFF
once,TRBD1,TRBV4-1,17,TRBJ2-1,TGCGCCAGCAGCCGAGAGGGGGGGACAGGGATTCAGGATGAGCAGTTCTTC,CASSREGGTGIQDEQFF
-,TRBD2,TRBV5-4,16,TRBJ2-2,TGTGCCAGCAGCCCGACTAGCGGGACGAACACCGGGGAGCTGTTTTTT,CASSPTSGTNTGELFF
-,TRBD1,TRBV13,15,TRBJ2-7,TGTGCCAGCAGCCTAGGAGGACAGGGGTCTTGGGAGCAGTACTTC,CASSLGGQGSWEQYF
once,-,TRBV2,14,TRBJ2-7,TGTGCCAGCAGTGAAGCAGGACAGTTATACGAGCAGTACTTC,CASSEAGQLYEQYF
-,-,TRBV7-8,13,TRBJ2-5,TGTGCCAGCAGCTTATGGGGCTTGGGGACCCAGTACTTC,CASSLWGLGTQYF
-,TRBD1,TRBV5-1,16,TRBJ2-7,TGCGCCAGCAGCTTGGGGTCGGGACAGGGGAACTACGAGCAGTACTTC,CASSLGSGQGNYEQYF
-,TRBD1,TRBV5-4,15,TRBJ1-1,TGTGCCAGCAGCCTAATTGGGACAGTGAACACTGAAGCTTTCTTT,CASSLIGTVNTEAFF
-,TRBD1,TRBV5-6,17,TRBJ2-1,TGTGCCAGCAGCCACCCAACGGGACAGGGGTCCTACAATGAGCAGTTCTTC,CASSHPTGQGSYNEQFF
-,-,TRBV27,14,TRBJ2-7,TGTGCCAGCAGTTTGAGACGGGAGAGACGCGAGCAGTACTTC,CASSLRRERREQYF
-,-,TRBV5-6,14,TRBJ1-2,TGTGCCAGCAGCTTGGGTTGGGGGGTCTATGGCTACACCTTC,CASSLGWGVYGYTF
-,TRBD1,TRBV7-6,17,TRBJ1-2,TGTGCCAGCAGCCCCCAGGGACAGGGGACAGGTTCGGGAGGCTACACCTTC,CASSPQGQGTGSGGYTF
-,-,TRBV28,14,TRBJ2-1,TGTGCCAGCAGTTTACTCACTAGCAACAATGAGCAGTTCTTC,CASSLLTSNNEQFF
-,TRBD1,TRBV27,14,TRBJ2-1,TGTGCCAGCGAGCGGACAGGGTATGGCAATGAGCAGTTCTTC,CASERTGYGNEQFF
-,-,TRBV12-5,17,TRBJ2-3,TGTGCTAGTGGTTTTAGACGGGTGGGACATTGCCCAGATACGCAGTATTTT,CASGFRRVGHCPDTQYF
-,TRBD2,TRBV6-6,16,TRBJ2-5,TGTGCCAGCAGCCGACAGGGACTAGCGGGAGCTGAGACCCAGTACTTC,CASSRQGLAGAETQYF